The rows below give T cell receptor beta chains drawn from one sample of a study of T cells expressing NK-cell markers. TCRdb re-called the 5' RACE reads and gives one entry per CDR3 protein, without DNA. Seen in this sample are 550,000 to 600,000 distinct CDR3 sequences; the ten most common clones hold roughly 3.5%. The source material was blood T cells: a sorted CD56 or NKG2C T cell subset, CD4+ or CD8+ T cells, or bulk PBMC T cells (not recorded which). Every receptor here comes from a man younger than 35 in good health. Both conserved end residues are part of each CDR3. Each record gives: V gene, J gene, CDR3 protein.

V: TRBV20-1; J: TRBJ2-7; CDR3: CSASTGSTYEQYF
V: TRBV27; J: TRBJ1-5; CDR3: CASSFIGTSGQPQHF
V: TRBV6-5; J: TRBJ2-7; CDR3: CASSYSRTGGFVEQYF
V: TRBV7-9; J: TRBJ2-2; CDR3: CASSLELAGELFF
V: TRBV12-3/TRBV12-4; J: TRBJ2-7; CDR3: CASSLSYPPIEQYF
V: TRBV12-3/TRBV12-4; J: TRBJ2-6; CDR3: CASRDGGHSGANVLTF
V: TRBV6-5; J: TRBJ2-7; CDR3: CASSILRGGEQYF
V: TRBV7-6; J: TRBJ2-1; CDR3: CASNLGLAGDNEQFF
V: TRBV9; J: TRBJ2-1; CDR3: CASSRGGVGLGFGEQFF
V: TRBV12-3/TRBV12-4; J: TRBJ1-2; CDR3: CASRMSGNRNYGYTF
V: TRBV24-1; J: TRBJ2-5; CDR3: CATSDLGLGGSATQYF
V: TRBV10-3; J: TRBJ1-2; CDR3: CAISLGNYGYTF
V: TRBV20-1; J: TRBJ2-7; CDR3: CSASRAGGLSYEQYF
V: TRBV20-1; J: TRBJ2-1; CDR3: CSPRDLRLDEQFF
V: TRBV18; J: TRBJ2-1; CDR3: CASSLETSGRQFF
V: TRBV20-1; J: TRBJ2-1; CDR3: CSGEVLGNNEQFF
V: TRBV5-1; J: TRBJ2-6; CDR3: CASSLLGTGGAGANVLTF
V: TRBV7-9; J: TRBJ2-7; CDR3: CASSFGQREGDEQYF
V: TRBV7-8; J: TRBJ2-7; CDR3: CASSLGSRPWYEQYF
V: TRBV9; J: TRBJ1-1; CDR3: CASSVPVNTEAFF
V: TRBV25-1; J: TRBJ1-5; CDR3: CASSEPGRGNQPQHF
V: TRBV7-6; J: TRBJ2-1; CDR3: CASSPNGANEQFF
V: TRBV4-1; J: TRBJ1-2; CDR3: CASSQTTGLLPGYTF
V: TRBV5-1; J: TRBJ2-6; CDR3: CASSSGQSSVGANVLTF
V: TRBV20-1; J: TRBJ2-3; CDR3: CSASSPSTDTQYF
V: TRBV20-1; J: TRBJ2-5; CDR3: CSAILSGGEYF
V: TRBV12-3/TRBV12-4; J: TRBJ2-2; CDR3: CASSPGQIIPVGELFF
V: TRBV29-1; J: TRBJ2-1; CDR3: CSVEGWGNEQFF
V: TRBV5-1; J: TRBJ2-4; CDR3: CASSLVFRGSKNIQYF
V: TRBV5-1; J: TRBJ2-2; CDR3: CASSPRTGKTGELFF
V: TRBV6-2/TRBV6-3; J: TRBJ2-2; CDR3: CASSDPSWELFF
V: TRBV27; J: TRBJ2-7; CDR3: CASSLLGTGQQYF
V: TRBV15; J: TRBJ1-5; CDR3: CATRGTGGSNQPQHF
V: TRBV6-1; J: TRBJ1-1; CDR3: CASSEAGKNTEAFF
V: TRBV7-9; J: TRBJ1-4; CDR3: CASSLSRQGMAKLFF
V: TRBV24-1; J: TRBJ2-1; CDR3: CATSDSLSERGPREQFF
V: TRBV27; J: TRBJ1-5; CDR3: CASSFGGSPTGQPQHF
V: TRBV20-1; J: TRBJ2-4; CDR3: CSARLDVSSIDIQYF
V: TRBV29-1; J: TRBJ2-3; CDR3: CSVDFPDSLLDTQYF
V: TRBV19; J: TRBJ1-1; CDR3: CASSIRGRTEAFF
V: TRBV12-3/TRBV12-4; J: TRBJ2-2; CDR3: CASSPVATVTGELFF
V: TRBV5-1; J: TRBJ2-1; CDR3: CASSFGSGVDNEQFF